A single sample gave rise to the 32 T cell receptor beta chains below, sequenced in a study of blood T cell repertoires in COVID-19. Only in-frame clones appear in the TCRdb table, and some are missing; sequencing was by immunoSEQ multiplex PCR. The table lists about 150,000 clones, approximately 80% of them singletons. Sequenced sample: peripheral blood. The receptors originated from a woman in her fifties or sixties with COVID-19, enrolled during active disease.

This chain connects TRBV5-1 to TRBJ2-5, with 7 bases fitting TRBD1. V lost 0 bases to trimming and J lost 9 bases; unmatched junction nucleotides: 8. The CDR3 totals 14 residues. Germline lookup yields CDR1 SGHRS and CDR2 YFSETQ. The CDR3 DNA is TGCGCCAGCAGCTTGGGAGACAGGGTTGCGCCCCAGTACTTC. Its protein is CASSLGDRVAPQYF.

The gene calls are TRBV19 and TRBJ1-1; 7 bases fit TRBD1. Germline trimming cut 4 bases from V and 7 bases from J; bases unmatched to any gene: 6. Germline CDR1 and CDR2: LNHDA and SQIVND (reference sequence). The CDR3 length is 13 residues. CDR3 protein: CASSSGTVLEAFF. The CDR3 coding sequence is TGTGCCAGTAGTAGCGGGACAGTCCTTGAAGCTTTCTTT.

The chain joins TRBV25-1 to TRBJ2-6; unclear D gene. This CDR3 region has 13 residues. Germline CDR1 MGHDK, CDR2 SYGVNS. The V gene lost 8 bases and the J gene lost 2 bases, with 7 bases spanning the gap. In nucleotides, the CDR3 is TGTGCCAGCGACAACACTGGGGCCAACGTCCTGACTTTC. Translation gives CASDNTGANVLTF.

The chain recombines TRBV29-1 with TRBJ2-7, with a weak D call TRBD1 (5 bases). Between the trimmed V and J ends, which lost 3 bases and 2 bases, there was a span of 14 bases. CDR3 size: 14 residues. Germline lookup yields CDR1 SQVTM and CDR2 ANQGSEA. CDR3 nucleotides: TGCAGCGTTGACCTGGGGCAAGGGACCTACGAGCAGTACTTC. It encodes CSVDLGQGTYEQYF.

This rearrangement joins TRBV18 to TRBJ1-6; 9 bases match TRBD1. The V and J ends lost 1 base and 9 bases, in that order; junction bases with no gene match: 1. There are 14 residues in the CDR3. Germline V gene lookup returns CDR1 KGHSH and CDR2 LQKENI. CDR3 sequence (DNA): TGTGCCAGCTCACCACAGGACAGGGGTTCACCCCTCCACTTT. The encoded protein is CASSPQDRGSPLHF. The full variable domain, in which reference TRBV18 and TRBJ1-6 provide the parts outside the CDR3, is NAGVMQNPRHLVRRRGQEARLRCSPMKGHSHVYWYRQLPEEGLKFMVYLQKENIIDESGMPKERFSAEFPKEGPSILRIQQVVRGDSAAYFCASSPQDRGSPLHFGNGTRLTVT.

Note on this clone: This may stem from a read error, because a much larger clone lies one nucleotide away. The chain joins TRBV6-1 to TRBJ1-2; perhaps TRBD1 as D (5 bases). V dropped 3 bases and J dropped 2 bases, with 7 bases sitting between them. This CDR3 is built from 13 residues. In germline, CDR1 is MNHNS, CDR2 SASEGT. The CDR3 is CASSDRGNYGYTF. DNA for the CDR3: TGTGCCAGCAGTGATCGGGGGAACTATGGCTACACCTTC.

The V and J genes are TRBV15 and TRBJ2-5; the D gene is possibly TRBD2 (5 bases). In germline, CDR1 is LNHNV, CDR2 YYDKDF (reference sequence). With 6 bases removed from V and 0 bases from J, the gap between germline ends came to 11 bases. The CDR3 is 14 amino acids. The CDR3, as DNA: TGTGCCACCAGTAAGAGGGAGTACCAAGAGACCCAGTACTTC. This translates into CATSKREYQETQYF.

This clone occurred once. The chain combines TRBV5-4 with TRBJ1-6; TRBD1 matches 7 bases. The J segment lost 4 bases and the V segment lost 4 bases, leaving 5 bases of the junction unmatched. This CDR3 has 15 residues. CDR1 and CDR2 (germline): SGHNT, YYREEE (reference sequence). The CDR3 sequence: CASSLGTDYNSPLHF. CDR3 nucleotide sequence: TGTGCCAGCAGCCTCGGGACAGATTATAATTCACCCCTCCACTTT.

The chain combines TRBV11-3 with TRBJ2-2, with unresolved D. V was pared by 1 base and J by 7 bases, with 13 bases between. Germline V gene sequence: CDR1 SGHNT, CDR2 YENEEA. The CDR3 loop spans 15 amino acids. CDR3 residues: CASSLASGAGGELFF. In DNA, the CDR3 is TGTGCCAGCAGCTTAGCATCGGGTGCTGGCGGGGAGCTGTTTTTT.

The gene calls are TRBV7-2 and TRBJ2-3; D is perhaps TRBD2 (5 bases). From germline, CDR1 is SGHTA and CDR2 FQGNSA. Trimming cost V 1 base and J 8 bases, with 7 bases left between them. The CDR3 has 12 amino acids. The CDR3 DNA follows: TGTGCCAGCAGCTTAGACACTAGTACGCAGTATTTT. This encodes CASSLDTSTQYF.

The chain has TRBV7-9 and TRBJ2-1; 7 positions match TRBD2. The CDR3 has 17 amino acids. Trimming removed 0 bases from V and 0 bases from J; junction bases left unmatched: 5. Looked up from germline, CDR1 is SEHNR and CDR2 is FQNEAQ (reference sequence). The CDR3 DNA sequence: TGTGCCAGCAGCTTAGCAGTTGGCGGGAGCTCCTACAATGAGCAGTTCTTC. It is translated as CASSLAVGGSSYNEQFF.

The J gene is TRBJ2-3, the V gene TRBV3-1 (or the pseudogene TRBV3-2), with D perhaps matching TRBD2 (5 bases). The CDR3 spans 17 residues. The V end lost 0 bases, the J end lost 3 bases, and 16 bases lay between the germline ends. Germline loops: CDR1 LGHDT, CDR2 YNNKEL (reference sequence). The CDR3 sequence is CASSQEKRAVLTDTQYF. The DNA of the CDR3 is TGTGCCAGCAGCCAAGAAAAGCGAGCGGTCCTGACAGATACGCAGTATTTT.

This clone showed up just a few times. CDR3 nucleotides: TGTGCCAGTAGTATAGACAGGCGATCGAACACCGGGGAGCTGTTTTTT. Translating gives CASSIDRRSNTGELFF. The chain recombines TRBV19 with TRBJ2-2, with D uncertain. Germline V lookup: CDR1 LNHDA, CDR2 SQIVND (reference sequence). The CDR3 is made up of 16 amino acids. Between the trimmed V and J ends, which lost 0 bases and 0 bases, there was a span of 8 bases.

V usage is TRBV5-1 and J usage is TRBJ1-2; 7 bases align to TRBD1. The CDR3 totals 16 residues. Trimming cost V 0 bases and J 1 base; bases outside gene matches: 6. Germline assignment: CDR1 SGHRS and CDR2 YFSETQ. The CDR3 region is CASSLEGASLNYGYTF. CDR3 nucleotide sequence: TGCGCCAGCAGCTTGGAGGGGGCCTCGCTTAACTATGGCTACACCTTC.

The V gene is TRBV6-5, the J gene TRBJ2-5; 10 bases are a match to TRBD2. Germline trimming cut 6 bases from V and 4 bases from J; bases unmatched to any gene: 2. There are 13 residues in the CDR3. Germline V gene lookup returns CDR1 MNHEY and CDR2 SVGAGI. CDR3 in amino acids: CASRGTSVETQYF. The DNA of the CDR3 is TGTGCCAGCAGAGGGACTAGCGTAGAGACCCAGTACTTC.

The chain links TRBV5-1 to TRBJ1-1; TRBD1 is a possible D gene (5 bases). Trimming cost V 0 bases and J 7 bases, with 25 bases left between them. Germline CDR1 reads SGHRS; CDR2 reads YFSETQ. The CDR3 runs to 18 residues. In DNA, the CDR3 is TGCGCCAGCAGCTTGGCCGTCCTCGACAGCGTAGGTTTCGGTGAAGCTTTCTTT. It encodes CASSLAVLDSVGFGEAFF.

The rearrangement links TRBV6-7 to TRBJ1-2, with a weak D call TRBD1 (5 bases). TRBV6-7 is flagged as an ORF with uncertain function. There are 12 residues in the CDR3. The germline V and J ends were trimmed by 2 bases and 13 bases, with 14 bases remaining between them. CDR3 region: CASSYTRQGCTF. CDR3 nucleotide sequence: TGTGCCAGCAGTTACACTCGGCAGGGATGCACCTTC.

V is TRBV3-1 (or the pseudogene TRBV3-2) and J is TRBJ2-1; 7 bases match TRBD1. The CDR3 contains 16 residues. Trimming took 1 base from V and 7 from J; bases not matched to a gene: 10. Germline-derived CDR1 and CDR2 are LGHDT and YNNKEL (reference sequence). This CDR3 reads CASSQVKRGPGNEQFF. The DNA of the CDR3 is TGTGCCAGCAGCCAAGTTAAGAGGGGGCCGGGAAATGAGCAGTTCTTC.

The J gene is TRBJ1-1, the V gene TRBV6-6; no clear D. The CDR3 covers 13 residues. The germline gives CDR1 MNHNY, CDR2 SVGAGI (reference sequence). V lost 10 bases and J lost 0, with 12 bases in between. DNA of the CDR3: TGTGCCATCCGCGTGATGATGAACACTGAAGCTTTCTTT. Amino acids: CAIRVMMNTEAFF.

J is TRBJ1-5 and V is TRBV6-5; 9 nucleotides match TRBD1. The CDR3 runs 14 residues. CDR1 is MNHEY, CDR2 SVGAGI, per germline. The V and J ends lost 5 bases and 4 bases, in that order; junction bases with no gene match: 3. CDR3 bases: TGTGCCAGCAGTCAGGGACAGGGAAATCAGCCCCAGCATTTT. It specifies CASSQGQGNQPQHF.

The chain carries TRBV10-3 and TRBJ1-2; D unresolved. The germline V gene encodes CDR1 ENHRY and CDR2 SYGVKD. The germline V and J ends were trimmed by 3 bases and 8 bases, with 19 bases remaining between them. The CDR3 is made up of 15 amino acids. CDR3 region: CAISDMGLSGVGYTF. The CDR3 DNA sequence: TGTGCCATCAGTGATATGGGCCTCTCGGGAGTCGGCTACACCTTC.

The chain is built from TRBV5-5 and TRBJ1-2; possible D gene TRBD1, 5 bases. Trimming took 4 bases from V and 2 from J, leaving 12 bases between them. The CDR3 covers 14 residues. CDR1 and CDR2 (germline): SGHKS, YYEKEE (reference sequence). Written as DNA, the CDR3 is TGTGCCAGCAGCCCCGCAACAGGAAACTATGGCTACACCTTC. It is translated as CASSPATGNYGYTF.

The chain carries TRBV15 and TRBJ2-1; 7 positions agree with TRBD2. J lost 9 bases, V lost 0 bases, and 11 bases had no gene match. Per the germline V gene, CDR1 is LNHNV and CDR2 is YYDKDF (reference sequence). The CDR3 extends over 16 amino acids. The CDR3 DNA sequence: TGTGCCACCAGCAGAGATGGACGGACTAGAGCCGGTGAGCAGTTCTTC. Translating gives CATSRDGRTRAGEQFF.

In this sample, this clone turned up a few times. The chain joins TRBV6-5 to TRBJ1-5; a weak D match, TRBD1 (6 bases). Germline loops: CDR1 MNHEY, CDR2 SVGAGI. With 6 bases removed from V and 6 bases from J, the gap between germline ends came to 15 bases. This CDR3 is built from 14 residues. As DNA, the CDR3 is TGTGCCAGCAGGGACAGCCTACTTTCTCAGCCCCAGCATTTT. It specifies CASRDSLLSQPQHF.

V and J are TRBV30 and TRBJ1-2, with TRBD1 matching over 9 bases. Per germline, CDR1 GTSNPN and CDR2 SVGIG (reference sequence). After removal of 8 bases from V and 8 bases from J, the junction contained 21 bases not matched to a gene. CDR3 length equals 16 residues. Written as DNA, the CDR3 is TGTGCCACTGGAGTATTTAGAGGACAGGGGAGGCGAGGCTACACCTTC. It specifies CATGVFRGQGRRGYTF.

This chain joins TRBV19 and TRBJ1-2; 9 bases are a match to TRBD1. CDR1 LNHDA and CDR2 SQIVND come from the germline V gene (reference sequence). J gave up 3 bases and V 10 bases, and 9 bases lay outside the gene matches. The CDR3 sequence is 14 residues long. CDR3 residues: CATSLDRGDYGYTF. CDR3 DNA: TGTGCCACCTCCCTCGACAGGGGGGACTATGGCTACACCTTC.

A single count supports this clone. The CDR3 spells CASSLWDSHNQPQHF. The CDR3 DNA sequence: TGTGCCAGCAGCTTATGGGACAGCCACAATCAGCCCCAGCATTTT. The chain couples TRBV7-2 to TRBJ1-5; 7 positions agree with TRBD1. Germline lookup yields CDR1 SGHTA and CDR2 FQGNSA. With 2 bases clipped from V and 3 bases from J, the junction kept 4 bases outside the gene matches. The CDR3 has 15 residues.

V usage is TRBV6-1 and J usage is TRBJ1-4; 9 bases fit TRBD1. J lost 7 bases, V lost 3 bases, and 15 bases had no gene match. The germline gives CDR1 MNHNS, CDR2 SASEGT. The CDR3 has 18 amino acids. CDR3 in amino acids: CASSDPLRARDRVEKLFF. DNA for the CDR3: TGTGCCAGCAGTGATCCCCTAAGAGCCCGGGACAGGGTTGAAAAACTGTTTTTT.

With respect to this clone: This same CDR3 is encoded by further DNA sequences in the sample. The J gene is TRBJ1-1, the V gene TRBV24-1, with D perhaps matching TRBD1 (6 bases). CDR3 length: 13 residues. From germline, CDR1 is KGHDR and CDR2 SFDVKD. The V end was cut by 4 bases, the J end by 3 bases, with 8 bases between. The CDR3 spells CATSDTGYTEAFF. The DNA of the CDR3 is TGTGCCACCAGTGACACAGGGTACACTGAAGCTTTCTTT.

A note on this clone: The identical CDR3 is also encoded by other nucleotide sequences in the sample. The J gene is TRBJ1-6, the V gene TRBV19; a possible D gene is TRBD1 (6 bases). The CDR3 loop spans 13 amino acids. Trimming took off 3 bases at V and 7 bases at J, with 7 bases between the two ends. CDR1 and CDR2 from the germline V gene are LNHDA and SQIVND (reference sequence). The CDR3 coding sequence is TGTGCCAGTAGTATTGGGGGCAATTCACCCCTCCACTTT. Translating it yields CASSIGGNSPLHF.

The chain carries TRBV12-5 and TRBJ2-3; TRBD1 is a possible D gene (5 bases). Germline V gene data show CDR1 as LGHNT and CDR2 as FRNRAP. This CDR3 comprises 14 residues. The germline V and J ends were trimmed by 4 bases and 0 bases, with 8 bases remaining between them. The CDR3 sequence is CASGSWGSTDTQYF. CDR3 DNA: TGTGCTAGTGGTTCCTGGGGCAGCACAGATACGCAGTATTTT.

The chain employs TRBV27 and TRBJ2-7; TRBD1 agrees at 12 bases. This CDR3 region has 16 residues. The germline V gene encodes CDR1 MNHEY and CDR2 SMNVEV (reference sequence). After removal of 4 bases from V and 6 bases from J, the junction contained 10 bases not matched to a gene. CDR3 bases: TGTGCCAGCAGTTCGCCTACCGGGACAGGGGGCGCCGAGCAGTACTTC. As protein: CASSSPTGTGGAEQYF.